This T cell receptor (beta chain) was identified during a study of CXCR3-negative and CXCR3-positive naive CD8 T cells. General observations from the study: CXCR3-positive naive cells carried more hydrophobic TRB CDR3s than CXCR3-negative ones.

The libraries of TRB cDNA were prepared using 5' RACE with UMI labels. From its re-call of the 5' RACE reads, TCRdb lists each CDR3 protein once, without DNA. The data show 150,000 or so distinct CDR3 sequences, and the top ten clones hold approximately 0.51%. A word on this clonotype: No antigen is known for it.

The germline V gene has CDR1 SNHLY and CDR2 FYNNEI. The CDR3 sequence is 15 residues long. The chain links TRBV2 to TRBJ2-2; as DNA is missing, the TRBD1 call by TCRdb cannot be tested. The TCR originated in a human donor in good health. Some clones in this sample may be carry-over from other donors' samples. The source material was naive CXCR3+ CD8+ T cells from blood. The subset here: CD45RO-CCR7+CD27+CD95- naive CD8+ T cells expressing CXCR3 (TNR3+). This chain's CDR3 is CASKLTVTFTGELFF.